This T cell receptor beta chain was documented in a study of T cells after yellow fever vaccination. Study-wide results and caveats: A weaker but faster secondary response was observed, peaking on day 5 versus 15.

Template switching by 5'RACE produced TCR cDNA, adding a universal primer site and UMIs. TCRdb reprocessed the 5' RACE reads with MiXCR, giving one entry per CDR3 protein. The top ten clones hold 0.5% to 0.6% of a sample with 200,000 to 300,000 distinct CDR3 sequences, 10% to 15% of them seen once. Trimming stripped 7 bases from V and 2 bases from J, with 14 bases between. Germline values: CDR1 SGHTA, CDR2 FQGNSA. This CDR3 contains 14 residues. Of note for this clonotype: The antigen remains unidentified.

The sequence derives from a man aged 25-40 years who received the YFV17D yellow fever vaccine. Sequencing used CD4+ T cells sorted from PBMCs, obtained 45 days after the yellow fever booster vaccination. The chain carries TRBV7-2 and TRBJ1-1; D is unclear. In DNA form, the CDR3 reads TGTGCCAGCACCCTCTCCCACCTAAACACTGAAGCTTTCTTT. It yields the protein CASTLSHLNTEAFF.